The source of this TCR beta chain is a study of blood T cell repertoires in COVID-19. On the study more broadly: Specimens from acute and convalescent COVID-19 originated in the United States, Italy and Spain. T cells, B-cell-depleted T cells, or PBMCs supplied cDNA or gDNA.

J lost 3 bases, V lost 6 bases, and 3 bases had no gene match. CDR1 and CDR2 (germline): MNHEY, SVGAGI. The CDR3 consists of 14 residues. TCRdb's copy holds only in-frame clones and misses some; the assay was immunoSEQ multiplex PCR. The sample has around 180,000 clones, around 83% seen once. Sequenced: peripheral blood. The sequence was collected from a woman in her 30s with active or convalescent COVID-19. The chain combines TRBV6-5 with TRBJ1-3, with 9 bases aligning to TRBD1. CDR3 loop: CASSKGQGGNTIYF. The CDR3 DNA reads TGTGCCAGCAGCAAGGGACAGGGTGGAAACACCATATATTTT.